These 27 T cell receptor gamma chains were sequenced from one sample in a study of in vitro expanded adult blood gammadelta T cells. TCRdb repeated clone calling on the 5' RACE reads with CATT. The sample holds 450 to 600 gamma-chain clones, roughly 12% seen once. Antigens for these TCRs are unknown. Live CD3+ TCRgammadelta+ Vgamma9+ Vdelta2+ T cells were FACS-sorted after expansion. A one-day pulse of around 1 uM zoledronate was given to PBMC before three washes. Expansion lasted roughly 15 days, and IL-2 was replenished every 3 to 4 days. Sample: gamma-delta T cells from peripheral blood expanded in culture, taken from an in vitro culture stimulated with zoledronate. These receptor sequences come from an adult in good health.

This clone appeared a single time. This rearrangement joins TRGV10 to TRGJ1 or TRGJ2. As TCRdb names no J gene, one was assigned here on the basis of a DNA match to germline. TRGV10 belongs to the ORF category, with a function that is uncertain. CDR3 size: 14 residues. J was trimmed by 12 bases and V by 9 bases; bases with no gene match: 21. The CDR3 bases are TGTGCTGCGTGCCAACCCCGCCCTGCCCCCCTGAAACTCTTT. It codes for CAACQPRPAPLKLF.

In its sample, this clone was seen a few times. This rearrangement joins TRGV9 to TRGJP. The germline CDR1 and CDR2 sequences are GITISATS and ISYDGTV (reference sequence). The trim removed 4 bases at V and 8 bases at J, leaving 2 bases unmatched. This CDR3 has 14 amino acids. CDR3 sequence reads: CALWEQLGKKIKVF. DNA for the CDR3: TGTGCCTTGTGGGAACAGTTGGGCAAAAAAATCAAGGTATTT.

This clone has only a few counts. A read error may explain this, as a much larger clone is one base away. There is no J gene call, but TRGV9 is given as the V gene. In germline, CDR1 is GITISATS, CDR2 ISYDGTV (reference sequence). CDR3 size: 16 residues. The CDR3 DNA reads as TGTGCCTTGTGGGAGGTGCAGGCGTTGGGCAAAAAAATCGAGGTATTT. Its protein is CALWEVQALGKKIEVF.

By share, this clone counts as large. This specimen includes other DNA sequences encoding the same CDR3. J is TRGJP and V is TRGV9. The CDR3 is 18 residues long. The V gene end was trimmed by 0 bases and the J gene end by 5 bases; junction bases not matched to a gene: 7. Germline V gene sequence: CDR1 GITISATS, CDR2 ISYDGTV (reference sequence). The CDR3 DNA reads TGTGCCTTGTGGGAGGTGCGGGAGGAAGAGTTGGGCAAAAAAATCAAGGTATTT. It translates to CALWEVREEELGKKIKVF.

This clone has more than one count but fewer than ten. The chain recombines TRGV5P with TRGJP. Here the J gene came from matching the DNA to germline, since TCRdb omits it. TRGV5P corresponds to a pseudogene. The CDR3 is made up of 13 amino acids. The CDR3 is CATKGGQKKIKVF. The CDR3 DNA sequence: TGTGCCACAAAGGGTGGGCAAAAAAAAATCAAGGTATTT.

This clone was recorded a few times. This sequence may be a read error, since a much larger clone differs from it by one base. The same CDR3 arises from other DNA sequences in this sample as well. The V call is TRGV9, the J call TRGJP. V lost 0 bases and J lost 7; bases outside the gene matches: 3. The CDR3 length is 16 residues. Germline V gives CDR1 GITISATS, CDR2 ISYDGTV (reference sequence). DNA of the CDR3: TGTGCCTTGTGGGAGGTGTTGGAGTTGGGCAAAAAAATCAAGGTATTT. This sequence encodes CALWEVLELGKKIKVF.

The chain uses TRGV9 and TRGJP. The CDR3 totals 17 residues. V lost 2 bases, J lost 4 bases, and 5 bases stayed unmatched. CDR1 and CDR2 from the germline V gene are GITISATS and ISYDGTV (reference sequence). CDR3 amino acids: CALWEAPQELGKKIKVF. As DNA, the CDR3 is TGTGCCTTGTGGGAGGCACCACAAGAGTTGGGCAAAAAAATCAAGGTATTT.

This clone counts as medium-sized (0.01 to 0.1%). V and J are TRGV9 and TRGJP. The CDR3 extends over 16 amino acids. Germline loops: CDR1 GITISATS, CDR2 ISYDGTV (reference sequence). The V gene end was trimmed by 6 bases and the J gene end by 9 bases; junction bases not matched to a gene: 11. The CDR3: CALWTNGGLGKKIKVF. The CDR3 bases are TGTGCCTTGTGGACCAATGGGGGGTTGGGCAAAAAAATCAAGGTATTT.

About this clone itself: A read error is the likely source, as a far larger clone sits one nucleotide away. Distinct nucleotide sequences in the sample also encode this CDR3. The rearrangement uses TRGV9 and TRGJP. The CDR3 contains 16 residues. Germline CDR1 and CDR2: GITISATS and ISYDGTV (reference sequence). The CDR3 sequence: CALWEVQGLGKKIKVF. CDR3 DNA sequence: TGTGCCTTGTGGGAGGTCCAAGGGTTGGGCAAAAAAATCAAGGTATTT.

This clone rates as large. The same CDR3 arises from other DNA sequences in this sample as well. This rearrangement joins TRGV9 to TRGJP. This CDR3 comprises 16 residues. V lost 1 base to trimming and J lost 5 bases; unmatched junction nucleotides: 2. Germline V CDR1 and CDR2: GITISATS, ISYDGTV (reference sequence). CDR3 in DNA: TGTGCCTTGTGGGAGGTTAAAGAGTTGGGCAAAAAAATCAAGGTATTT. It encodes CALWEVKELGKKIKVF.

The V gene lacks a call, and TRGJ1 or TRGJ2 is the J gene. The length of the CDR3 is 14 residues. For the CDR3, the DNA is TGTGCCTTGTGGGAGCCTACGAATTATTATAAGAAACTCTTT. Amino acids: CALWEPTNYYKKLF.

To note about this clone: TCRdb pairs this DNA with a much larger clone's protein that differs at residue 4, likely a read error; the protein shown was translated from the DNA. The rearrangement joins TRGV5 to TRGJ1 or TRGJ2. The length of the CDR3 is 11 residues. Looked up from germline, CDR1 is VINAFY and CDR2 is YDVSNSKD. The CDR3 DNA is TGTGCCACCTGCGACAGGCCCCAGAAACTCTTT. Amino acids: CATCDRPQKLF.

With regard to this clone: A much larger clone sits a single nucleotide away, making a read error possible. The sample holds other DNA sequences that translate to the same CDR3. The J gene is TRGJP, the V gene TRGV9. The germline CDR1 and CDR2 sequences are GITISATS and ISYDGTV (reference sequence). The CDR3 has 17 residues. CDR3 residues: CALWEVRTELGKKIKVF. The CDR3 nucleotides read TGTGCCCTGTGGGAGGTGAGAACGGAGTTGGGCAAAAAAATCAAGGTATTT.

In its sample, this clone is medium-sized. Written as DNA, the CDR3 is TGTGCCTTGTGGGAGCTTGCTGAAGAGTTGGGCAAAAAAATCAAGGTATTT. Translated: CALWELAEELGKKIKVF. The chain joins TRGV9 to TRGJP. J lost 5 bases, V lost 3 bases, and 7 bases had no gene match. Per the germline V gene, CDR1 is GITISATS and CDR2 is ISYDGTV (reference sequence). The length of the CDR3 is 17 residues.

With regard to this clone: A read error may explain this, as a much larger clone is one base away. This rearrangement joins TRGV9 to TRGJP. V lost 3 bases to trimming and J lost 4 bases; unmatched junction nucleotides: 3. CDR1 and CDR2 from the germline V gene are GITISATS and ISYDGTV (reference sequence). The length of the CDR3 is 16 residues. This CDR3 reads CALWERQELGKKIKVF. CDR3 DNA sequence: TGTGCCTTGTGGGAGAGACAAGAGTTGGGCAAAAAAATCAAGGTATTT.

By share of the sample, this clone is medium-sized (0.01 to 0.1%). The rearrangement uses TRGV9 and TRGJP. The CDR3 sequence is 15 residues long. The ends lost 5 bases at V and 5 bases at J; junction bases unmatched: 3. Germline assignment: CDR1 GITISATS and CDR2 ISYDGTV (reference sequence). CDR3 in DNA: TGTGCCTTGTGGGGGGAAGAGTTGGGCAAAAAAATCAAGGTATTT. Amino acid sequence: CALWGEELGKKIKVF.

With respect to this clone: This is likely an artifact of a read error, given a far larger clone one base away. The J segment was not called; the V segment is TRGV9. The CDR3 totals 16 residues. Germline lookup yields CDR1 GITISATS and CDR2 ISYDGTV (reference sequence). The CDR3 is CALWEVQELGKKITVF. For the CDR3, the DNA is TGTGCCTTGTGGGAGGTGCAGGAGTTGGGCAAAAAAATCACGGTATTT.

This clone was counted a few times. A much larger clone is a single base away; this may be a read error. This chain links TRGV9 with TRGJP. TCRdb does not report a J gene; here it was assigned by matching the DNA to germline references. From germline, CDR1 is GITISATS and CDR2 ISYDGTV (reference sequence). This CDR3 is 16 amino acids long. V lost 2 bases and J lost 7; bases outside the gene matches: 5. CDR3 loop: CALWEDHELGKKIKVF. For the CDR3, the DNA is TGTGCCTTGTGGGAGGACCACGAGTTGGGCAAAAAAATCAAGGTATTT.

By sample fraction, this clone is large. The V gene is TRGV9, the J gene TRGJP. V was clipped by 0 bases and J by 6 bases; unmatched bases: 8. The CDR3 covers 18 residues. In germline, CDR1 is GITISATS, CDR2 ISYDGTV (reference sequence). For the CDR3, the DNA is TGTGCCTTGTGGGAGGTGCAGGAGGGAGAGTTGGGCAAAAAAATCAAGGTATTT. Translated, it gives CALWEVQEGELGKKIKVF.

This clone has only a few counts. The rearrangement uses TRGV9 and TRGJP. The J gene was not available in TCRdb and was assigned here by matching the DNA to germline segments. With 2 bases clipped from V and 5 bases from J, the junction kept 6 bases outside the gene matches. CDR3 size: 17 residues. Germline CDR1 reads GITISATS; CDR2 reads ISYDGTV (reference sequence). The CDR3: CALWEETEELGKKIKVF. The DNA of the CDR3 is TGTGCCTTGTGGGAGGAAACTGAAGAGTTGGGCAAAAAAATCAAGGTATTT.

No J gene was named, though the V gene is TRGV9. This CDR3 region has 17 residues. CDR1 and CDR2 from the germline V gene are GITISATS and ISYDGTV (reference sequence). The DNA for the CDR3 is TGTGCCTTGTGGGAGGTACGGGGGGAGTTGGGCAAAAAAATCGAGGTATTT. Its protein product is CALWEVRGELGKKIEVF.

As concerns this clone: This DNA's translation and the protein TCRdb lists, from a much larger clone, do not match at residue 10, likely due to a read error; the protein shown is translated from the DNA. This sequence joins TRGV9 and TRGJP. The germline gives CDR1 GITISATS, CDR2 ISYDGTV (reference sequence). The CDR3 runs 18 residues. V dropped 0 bases and J dropped 9; count of bases not matched to a gene: 11. Written as DNA, the CDR3 is TGTGCCTTGTGGGAGGTGCTTATCGAAGTGTTGGGCAAAAAAATCAAGGTATTT. This codes for CALWEVLIEVLGKKIKVF.

Concerning this clone itself: A far larger clone is a single base away, which makes a read error likely. At the DNA level, this CDR3 is encoded by other sequences in the same sample as well. This chain links TRGV9 with TRGJP. In the absence of a J gene in TCRdb, the DNA was matched to germline to assign it here. CDR1 is GITISATS, CDR2 ISYDGTV, per germline (reference sequence). This CDR3 is 17 amino acids long. V lost 0 bases, J lost 7 bases, and 6 bases stayed unmatched. This CDR3 is CALWEVPEELGKKIKVF. Here the CDR3 DNA reads TGTGCCTTGTGGGAGGTGCCGGAGGAGTTGGGCAAAAAAATCAAGGTATTT.

The chain joins TRGV9 to TRGJP. The trim removed 6 bases at V and 4 bases at J, leaving 12 bases unmatched. CDR3 size: 18 residues. From germline, CDR1 is GITISATS and CDR2 ISYDGTV (reference sequence). CDR3 sequence (DNA): TGTGCCTTGTGGAAGGGCGATCTTCAAGAGTTGGGCAAAAAAATCAAGGTATTT. Translation gives CALWKGDLQELGKKIKVF.

This clone is labeled as large. The CDR3 loop is CALWELQELGKKIKVF. Written as DNA, the CDR3 is TGTGCCTTGTGGGAGCTCCAAGAGTTGGGCAAAAAAATCAAGGTATTT. V gene TRGV9 combines with J gene TRGJP. The CDR3 sequence is 16 residues long. Germline lookup yields CDR1 GITISATS and CDR2 ISYDGTV (reference sequence). V dropped 3 bases and J dropped 4; count of bases not matched to a gene: 3.

By proportion, this clone is large (0.1 to 1%). This sequence joins TRGV9 and TRGJP. J was trimmed by 7 bases and V by 0 bases; bases with no gene match: 6. CDR3 length: 17 residues. Germline assignment: CDR1 GITISATS and CDR2 ISYDGTV (reference sequence). CDR3 amino acids: CALWEVRGELGKKIKVF. The CDR3, as DNA: TGTGCCTTGTGGGAGGTGCGGGGGGAGTTGGGCAAAAAAATCAAGGTATTT.

In this sample, this clone turned up once. Given a much more abundant clone one base away, this may be a read error. The V call is TRGV9, the J call TRGJP. Since TCRdb gives no J gene, matching the DNA to germline was used here to assign it. This CDR3 comprises 15 residues. CDR1 is GITISATS, CDR2 ISYDGTV, per germline (reference sequence). The CDR3 bases are TGTGCCTTGTGGGGAGATCGGTTGGACAAAAAAATCAAGGTATTT. Translation: CALWGDRLDKKIKVF.